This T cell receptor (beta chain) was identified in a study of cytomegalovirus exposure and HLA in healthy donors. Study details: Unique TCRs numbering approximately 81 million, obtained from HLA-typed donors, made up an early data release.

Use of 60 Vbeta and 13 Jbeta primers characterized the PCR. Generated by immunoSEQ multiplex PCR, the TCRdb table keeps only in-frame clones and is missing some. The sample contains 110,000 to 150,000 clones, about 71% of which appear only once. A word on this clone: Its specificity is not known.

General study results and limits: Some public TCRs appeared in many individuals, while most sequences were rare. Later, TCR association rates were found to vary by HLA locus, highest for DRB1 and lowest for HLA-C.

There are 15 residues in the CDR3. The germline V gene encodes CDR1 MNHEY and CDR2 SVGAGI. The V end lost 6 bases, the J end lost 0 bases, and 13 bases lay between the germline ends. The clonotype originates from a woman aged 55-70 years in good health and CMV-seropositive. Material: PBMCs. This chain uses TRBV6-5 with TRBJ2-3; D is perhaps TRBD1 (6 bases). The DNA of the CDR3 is TGTGCCAGCAGCCTACAGGGTGTGAGCACAGATACGCAGTATTTT. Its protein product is CASSLQGVSTDTQYF.